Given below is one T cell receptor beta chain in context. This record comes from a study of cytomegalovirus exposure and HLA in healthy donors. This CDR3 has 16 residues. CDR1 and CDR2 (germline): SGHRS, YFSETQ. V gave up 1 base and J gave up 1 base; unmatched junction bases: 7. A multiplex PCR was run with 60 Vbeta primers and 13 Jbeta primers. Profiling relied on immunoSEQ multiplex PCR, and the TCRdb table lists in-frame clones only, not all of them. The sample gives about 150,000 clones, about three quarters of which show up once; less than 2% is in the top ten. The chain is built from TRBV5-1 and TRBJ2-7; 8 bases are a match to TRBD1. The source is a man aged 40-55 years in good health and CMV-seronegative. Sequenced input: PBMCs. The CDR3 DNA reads TGCGCCAGCAGCTTGTACTCCGGGACAGGTTCCTACGAGCAGTACTTC. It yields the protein CASSLYSGTGSYEQYF. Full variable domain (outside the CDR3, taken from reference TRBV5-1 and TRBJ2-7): KAGVTQTPRYLIKTRGQQVTLSCSPISGHRSVSWYQQTPGQGLQFLFEYFSETQRNKGNFPGRFSGRQFSNSRSEMNVSTLELGDSALYLCASSLYSGTGSYEQYFGPGTRLTVT.